Reported below is one TCR beta chain. What antigen it recognizes has not been identified. Base quality data are lacking; no much larger clone is found one base away. The library was generated by the immunoSEQ multiplex PCR assay. Under the source paper's analysis protocol: A statistical classification framework was built for diagnosing cytomegalovirus status from the catalog of TCR beta chain sequences. TCRdb limited this immuneACCESS table to in-frame rearrangements with V and J called. A share of clones is missing; checked studies link under half to unresolved V genes, and the rest is unexplained. The V and J calls and the clone size are those of that table, but D and trimming were determined from the DNA. Here the sample has about 160,000 clones; roughly 80% occur a single time. Approximately 2.4% of the sample comes from the top ten. The donors were included in the validation cohort of roughly 120 subjects, a group kept apart from the roughly 700-subject first cohort.

The CDR3 runs 19 amino acids, cysteine and phenylalanine included. This entry keeps only the CDR3 DNA: 57 bases, framed from base 1. V is cut back by 1 base and J by 5 bases, with 18 bases in the junction unmatched. For CDR1 and CDR2, the germline V gene lists SGHTA and FQGNSA. The source of the sample is a study of cytomegalovirus exposure and HLA in healthy donors (dated by TCRdb to 2016 to 2017). For context, the study as a whole: According to a later analysis, the approximately 120 validation repertoires were produced on the same platform as the roughly 700 repertoires of the first cohort. The aim of the study was to test whether cataloging public T cell receptors could identify signatures of past pathogen exposure. Along with the roughly 710-subject first cohort, a separate validation cohort of some 130 different subjects was used. To predict cytomegalovirus infection status, the study combined high-throughput TCR immunosequencing, statistical association of individual TCRs with disease status, and machine learning.

Points the paper makes about the study in general: In both the original and validation cohorts, the classifier was reported to diagnose cytomegalovirus status with high specificity and sensitivity. While some public TCRs were present in many individuals, most TCR sequences turned up only very rarely across donors. The authors suggested that the approach could potentially be extended to other disease states and immunological phenotypes. In vitro tests confirmed that a few of the cytomegalovirus-associated TCR beta chains recognize cytomegalovirus antigens. Subsequent analysis determined that TCRs grouped into clusters in the first cohort also showed a tendency toward co-occurrence across the 120 validation repertoires, and 94% of cluster scores exceeded 0. A later analysis lacked HLA typing for the validation cohort, so it scored co-occurrence in that cohort across all 130 or so repertoires. The study listed 150 to 200 TCR beta chains as associated with cytomegalovirus.

Sequencing used PBMCs. Recombination connected TRBV7-2 to TRBJ2-5, and 8 bases in between align with TRBD1. The source is a man in his thirties or forties in good health and CMV-seropositive. The DNA sequence follows: TGTGCCAGCAGCTTAGTAGCCCCCTCAGGGGGCGGTCTACGGGAGACCCAGTACTTC. This yields the protein CASSLVAPSGGGLRETQYF.